This passage covers 25 T cell receptor beta chains from one sample sequenced in a study of T cell responses to AZD1222 COVID-19 vaccine (dated by TCRdb to 2020 to 2023). The time point label on this specimen signifies: about 28 days (+/-7) after the second vaccine dose. Library creation used the immunoSEQ multiplex PCR assay. The immuneACCESS repertoire file appears here via TCRdb, limited to in-frame rearrangements. These files lack a portion of the clones; in checked studies, under half of the deficit traces to unresolved V genes, and the cause of the others is not known. The sample yields around 64,000 clones; 80% to 90% were counted once. The ten most abundant clones make up about 6% of the sample. Here the sequenced sample was peripheral blood, taken 28 days after the second AZD1222 dose. All receptors derive from an adult who received the AZD1222 COVID-19 vaccine.

This clone was detected only a few times. CDR3 bases: TGTGCCAGCAGTCAGGGGGCGCGAAATGAAAAACTGTTTTTT. Residues: CASSQGARNEKLFF. This sequence joins TRBV25-1 and TRBJ1-4; TRBD1 aligns across 8 bases. Trimming at V came to 5 bases and at J to 5 bases, leaving 4 bases not matched to a gene. This CDR3 region has 14 residues. Germline CDR1 and CDR2: MGHDK and SYGVNS.

The CDR3 spells CASSPQVNYGYTF. In DNA, the CDR3 is TGTGCCAGCAGCCCTCAGGTGAACTATGGCTACACCTTC. This chain links TRBV5-4 with TRBJ1-2; the D is unclear. Germline values: CDR1 SGHNT, CDR2 YYREEE (reference sequence). The CDR3 covers 13 residues. Trimming shortened V by 4 bases and J by 2 bases, and 9 bases separated the two germline ends.

The chain carries TRBV7-8 and TRBJ2-7, with a possible D match to TRBD1 (5 bases). V lost 5 bases to trimming and J lost 4 bases, with 9 bases between them. CDR3 length: 12 amino acids. Germline-derived CDR1 and CDR2 are SGHVS and FQNEAQ. The CDR3: CASSHRGYEQYF. The DNA for the CDR3 is TGTGCCAGCAGCCATAGGGGATACGAGCAGTACTTC.

The CDR3 loop is CASSRDRAYGYTF. The CDR3 coding sequence is TGTGCCAGCAGCCGTGACAGGGCCTATGGCTACACCTTC. The gene calls are TRBV28 and TRBJ1-2, with 7 bases aligning to TRBD1. The CDR3 covers 13 residues. V gave up 6 bases and J gave up 4 bases; unmatched junction bases: 5. Germline CDR1 MDHEN, CDR2 SYDVKM.

This clone was counted once. The chain recombines TRBV28 with TRBJ1-3; D unclear. Germline V lookup: CDR1 MDHEN, CDR2 SYDVKM. The CDR3 is 15 amino acids. The V gene lost 6 bases and the J gene lost 0 bases, with 12 bases spanning the gap. The CDR3 DNA follows: TGTGCCAGCAGCCCCCAACTCAGCTCTGGAAACACCATATATTTT. This codes for CASSPQLSSGNTIYF.

This clone turned up a few times. The CDR3 DNA reads TGTGCCAGCAGTGAATTTCAGGGGCCCTACAATGAGCAGTTCTTC. It is translated as CASSEFQGPYNEQFF. This chain links TRBV2 with TRBJ2-1, with a weak D call TRBD1 (6 bases). The V end was cut by 2 bases, the J end by 2 bases, with 10 bases between. This CDR3 contains 15 residues. CDR1 is SNHLY and CDR2 is FYNNEI in the germline V gene.

The chain combines TRBV5-1 with TRBJ1-4; TRBD1 matches at 7 bases. The CDR3 contains 14 residues. Germline loops: CDR1 SGHRS, CDR2 YFSETQ. V was pared by 3 bases and J by 4 bases, with 3 bases of the junction left unmatched. CDR3 in DNA: TGCGCCAGCAGCTCGGGACAGCTTAATGAAAAACTGTTTTTT. Translation: CASSSGQLNEKLFF.

The V call is TRBV28, the J call TRBJ2-1; 9 positions match TRBD2. Germline trimming cut 5 bases from V and 10 bases from J; bases unmatched to any gene: 3. The CDR3 loop spans 12 amino acids. CDR1 is MDHEN and CDR2 is SYDVKM in the germline V gene. The DNA of the CDR3 is TGTGCCAGCAGTCTCACTAGCGGGGAGCAGTTCTTC. Translation gives CASSLTSGEQFF. Filled out from reference TRBV28 and TRBJ2-1, the complete variable domain reads DVKVTQSSRYLVKRTGEKVFLECVQDMDHENMFWYRQDPGLGLRLIYFSYDVKMKEKGDIPEGYSVSREKKERFSLILESASTNQTSMYLCASSLTSGEQFFGPGTRLTVL.

This clone occurred a few times. The chain combines TRBV7-8 with TRBJ1-5; possibly TRBD1 for D (5 bases). The CDR3 is made up of 13 amino acids. Germline values: CDR1 SGHVS, CDR2 FQNEAQ. Trimming removed 2 bases at V and 6 bases at J, with 8 bases between. The CDR3 coding sequence is TGTGCCAGCAGCTTACAGGGTTCTCAGCCCCAGCATTTT. It codes for CASSLQGSQPQHF.

CDR3 sequence: CASSQDPHLAGEETQYF. The CDR3 coding sequence is TGTGCCAGCAGCCAAGATCCCCACCTAGCGGGGGAAGAGACCCAGTACTTC. The genes are TRBV3-1 (or the pseudogene TRBV3-2) and TRBJ2-5, with 10 bases lining up with TRBD2. The CDR3 spans 17 residues. The germline V gene encodes CDR1 LGHDT and CDR2 YNNKEL (reference sequence). V gave up 0 bases and J gave up 3 bases; unmatched junction bases: 7.

In DNA form, the CDR3 reads TGTGCCAGCACCTCCGTCCCAGGGATTGAGCAGTTCTTC. Translation gives CASTSVPGIEQFF. V and J are TRBV5-4 and TRBJ2-1; D possibly corresponds to TRBD1 (5 bases). This CDR3 region has 13 residues. Trimming took 6 bases from V and 9 from J, leaving 16 bases between them. The germline V gene has CDR1 SGHNT and CDR2 YYREEE (reference sequence). The full variable domain, its missing parts supplied by reference TRBV5-4 and TRBJ2-1, is ETGVTQSPTHLIKTRGQQVTLRCSSQSGHNTVSWYQQALGQGPQFIFQYYREEENGRGNFPPRFSGLQFPNYSSELNVNALELDDSALYLCASTSVPGIEQFFGPGTRLTVL.

The CDR3 bases are TGTGCCAGCAGTTTCAGGGGAACCGGGGAGCTGTTTTTT. Protein sequence: CASSFRGTGELFF. The chain employs TRBV12-3 or TRBV12-4 and TRBJ2-2; tentatively, D is TRBD1 (6 bases). Trimming cost V 3 bases and J 5 bases, with 7 bases left between them. The length of the CDR3 is 13 residues.

With regard to this clone: This specimen includes other DNA sequences encoding the same CDR3. The chain combines TRBV18 with TRBJ2-3; D is uncertain. Germline CDR1 and CDR2: KGHSH and LQKENI. The CDR3 extends over 13 amino acids. Trimming stripped 3 bases from V and 2 bases from J, with 6 bases between. The CDR3 nucleotides are TGTGCCAGCTCACCGTCTCTCACAGATACGCAGTATTTT. Translated, it gives CASSPSLTDTQYF.

The chain has TRBV5-6 and TRBJ1-1; 8 nucleotides agree with TRBD1. Germline CDR1 is SGHDT and CDR2 is YYEEEE. The V segment lost 3 bases and the J segment 5 bases; nucleotides outside the gene matches: 3. CDR3 length: 13 residues. In nucleotides, the CDR3 is TGTGCCAGCAGCTGGACAGGGTATACTGAAGCTTTCTTT. Translation gives CASSWTGYTEAFF.

V and J are TRBV28 and TRBJ1-5; D may be TRBD1 (6 bases). In germline, CDR1 is MDHEN, CDR2 SYDVKM. Trimming took 5 bases from V and 6 from J, leaving 11 bases between them. This CDR3 is built from 13 residues. The chain's CDR3 is CASSTGGGQPQHF. For the CDR3, the DNA is TGTGCCAGCAGTACCGGGGGCGGTCAGCCCCAGCATTTT.

The J gene is TRBJ1-2, the V gene TRBV10-3, with 8 bases matching TRBD1. J lost 5 bases, V lost 8 bases, and 7 bases had no gene match. CDR1 and CDR2 (germline): ENHRY, SYGVKD. The CDR3 length is 13 residues. CDR3 DNA: TGTGCCATCGGGGACAGGTGGGGGTATGGCTACACCTTC. Its translation: CAIGDRWGYGYTF.

The chain recombines TRBV3-1 (or the pseudogene TRBV3-2) with TRBJ1-1, with D unclear. Trimming removed 3 bases from V and 1 base from J, with 9 bases in between. Germline values: CDR1 LGHDT, CDR2 YNNKEL (reference sequence). The CDR3 spans 14 residues. This CDR3 is CASSQTGRNTEAFF. The CDR3 nucleotides are TGTGCCAGCAGCCAGACCGGTCGGAACACTGAAGCTTTCTTT.

In this sample, this clone turned up once. The chain recombines TRBV3-1 (or the pseudogene TRBV3-2) with TRBJ1-1; unclear D gene. This CDR3 region has 11 residues. The V end was cut by 6 bases, the J end by 5 bases, with 7 bases between. Per the germline V gene, CDR1 is LGHDT and CDR2 is YNNKEL (reference sequence). DNA for the CDR3: TGTGCCAGCAGTCTCGCTACTGAAGCTTTCTTT. It translates to CASSLATEAFF.

This chain joins TRBV5-1 and TRBJ1-2; 7 bases are shared with TRBD1. This CDR3 is built from 15 residues. Germline-derived CDR1 and CDR2 are SGHRS and YFSETQ. J gave up 2 bases and V 4 bases, and 8 bases lay outside the gene matches. This CDR3 reads CASSPGQAANYGYTF. In nucleotides, the CDR3 is TGCGCCAGCAGCCCCGGACAGGCGGCAAACTATGGCTACACCTTC.

CDR3 sequence: CASSQDSSGVYNEQFF. In DNA, the CDR3 is TGCGCCAGCAGCCAAGATTCGAGCGGGGTTTACAATGAGCAGTTCTTC. V is TRBV4-1 and J is TRBJ2-1; TRBD2 matches at 7 bases. This CDR3 region has 16 residues. Germline V CDR1 and CDR2: MGHRA, YSYEKL. J was trimmed by 4 bases and V by 0 bases; bases with no gene match: 6.

In this sample, this clone turned up once. V gene TRBV5-5 combines with J gene TRBJ1-1; 9 bases align to TRBD1. This CDR3 region has 15 residues. The germline gives CDR1 SGHKS, CDR2 YYEKEE (reference sequence). The ends lost 4 bases at V and 1 base at J; junction bases unmatched: 5. The CDR3: CASSRRDRANTEAFF. CDR3 in DNA: TGTGCCAGCAGCCGCCGGGACAGGGCGAACACTGAAGCTTTCTTT.

The chain joins TRBV6-1 to TRBJ1-3, with D perhaps matching TRBD1 (6 bases). There are 18 residues in the CDR3. The germline V gene has CDR1 MNHNS and CDR2 SASEGT. The V end lost 2 bases, the J end lost 7 bases, and 24 bases lay between the germline ends. The CDR3: CASSESSGHPLGVNTIYF. The CDR3 DNA reads TGTGCCAGCAGTGAATCCTCGGGACATCCACTCGGGGTGAACACCATATATTTT.

This clone was observed a handful of times. The V call is TRBV11-3, the J call TRBJ1-6; no clear D gene. CDR3 length: 14 residues. Trimming removed 8 bases at V and 5 bases at J, with 13 bases between. The germline CDR1 and CDR2 sequences are SGHNT and YENEEA. The CDR3 sequence: CASARAGDNSPLHF. CDR3 nucleotide sequence: TGTGCCAGCGCCCGGGCAGGCGATAATTCACCCCTCCACTTT.

The V call is TRBV6-4, the J call TRBJ2-1; 8 bases map to TRBD2. The germline CDR1 and CDR2 sequences are MRHNA and SNTAGT. J was trimmed by 5 bases and V by 2 bases; bases with no gene match: 5. The CDR3 is made up of 15 amino acids. The CDR3 region is CASSDSLAGHNEQFF. The CDR3 DNA follows: TGTGCCAGCAGTGACAGTCTAGCGGGCCACAATGAGCAGTTCTTC.

This clone was counted a single time. The genes are TRBV5-6 and TRBJ2-7; D call uncertain. CDR1 and CDR2 from the germline V gene are SGHDT and YYEEEE. V was trimmed by 3 bases and J by 2 bases, leaving 18 bases between them. CDR3 length: 16 amino acids. The chain's CDR3 is CASSWGWVVGTYEQYF. The CDR3 coding sequence is TGTGCCAGCAGCTGGGGTTGGGTGGTGGGCACCTACGAGCAGTACTTC.